This TCR beta chain originates from a study of blood T cell repertoires in COVID-19. Everyone who took part was about 18 to 89 years old, and they came from 24 US areas. Some clones are missing from TCRdb's copy, which holds only in-frame ones; the method was immunoSEQ multiplex PCR. The data show 300,000 to 400,000 clones, around 87% seen once. Sequencing used PBMCs or T cells enriched from blood (not recorded which). The TCR originated in a woman aged 25 to 39 with acute COVID-19.

The CDR3 DNA follows: TGCAGCGTGGCAGAGGCAATCCGCTATGGCTACACCTTC. It yields the protein CSVAEAIRYGYTF. J is TRBJ1-2 and V is TRBV29-1, with D unresolved. CDR3 size: 13 residues. Deletions cut 6 bases from V and 4 bases from J, with 15 bases between. The germline gives CDR1 SQVTM, CDR2 ANQGSEA.